The subject of this entry is one T cell receptor beta chain. Its antigen is unidentified. This sample stems from a study of chemoradiotherapy in HPV16-positive cancers. Study conclusions and caveats: During treatment, candidate HPV-specific clones and E7-related motifs expanded in tumor.

Sequencing was performed with immunoSEQ multiplex PCR; in TCRdb, only in-frame clones are kept and a portion is missing. This table has more than 10,000 clones, approximately 85% appearing once. Samples were taken several times over chemoradiotherapy. The CDR3 consists of 13 residues. V was shortened by 0 bases and J by 0 bases, with 0 bases between the two germline ends. Germline V lookup: CDR1 SGHVS, CDR2 FNYEAQ. This sample comprised blood, obtained from a patient who underwent chemoradiotherapy. This TCR was sampled from a human donor with HPV-associated anogenital cancer. The gene calls are TRBV7-6 and TRBJ1-5, with no clear D. DNA of the CDR3: TGTGCCAGCAGCTTAGCTAGCAATCAGCCCCAGCATTTT. This gives the protein CASSLASNQPQHF.